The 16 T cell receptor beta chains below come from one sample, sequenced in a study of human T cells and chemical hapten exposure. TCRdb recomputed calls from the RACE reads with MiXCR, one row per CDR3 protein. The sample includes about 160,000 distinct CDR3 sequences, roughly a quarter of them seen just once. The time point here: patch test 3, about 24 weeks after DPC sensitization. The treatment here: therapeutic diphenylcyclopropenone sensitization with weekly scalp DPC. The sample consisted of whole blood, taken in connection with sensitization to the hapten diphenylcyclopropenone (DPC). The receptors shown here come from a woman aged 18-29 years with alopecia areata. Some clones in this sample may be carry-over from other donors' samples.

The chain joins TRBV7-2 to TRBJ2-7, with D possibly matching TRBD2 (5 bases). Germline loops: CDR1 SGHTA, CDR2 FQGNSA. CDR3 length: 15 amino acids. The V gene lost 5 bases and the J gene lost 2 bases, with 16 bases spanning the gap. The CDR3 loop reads CASSPQGRAAYEQYF. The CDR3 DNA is TGTGCCAGCAGCCCCCAAGGGCGGGCAGCCTACGAGCAGTACTTC.

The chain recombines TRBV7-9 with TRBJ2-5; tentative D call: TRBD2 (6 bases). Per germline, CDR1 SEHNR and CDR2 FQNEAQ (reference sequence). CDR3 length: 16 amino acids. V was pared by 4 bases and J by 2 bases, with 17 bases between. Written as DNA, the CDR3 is TGTGCCAGCAGCTCCCCCCTGGGAGGAGAACAAGAGACCCAGTACTTC. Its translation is CASSSPLGGEQETQYF.

This chain's CDR3 is CSARWGGRTDTQYF. CDR3 bases: TGCAGTGCTAGATGGGGGGGGCGTACAGATACGCAGTATTTT. The V call is TRBV20-1, the J call TRBJ2-3, with D tentatively TRBD2 (7 bases). The V end lost 2 bases, the J end lost 3 bases, and 12 bases lay between the germline ends. From germline, CDR1 is DFQATT and CDR2 SNEGSKA (reference sequence). This CDR3 contains 14 residues.

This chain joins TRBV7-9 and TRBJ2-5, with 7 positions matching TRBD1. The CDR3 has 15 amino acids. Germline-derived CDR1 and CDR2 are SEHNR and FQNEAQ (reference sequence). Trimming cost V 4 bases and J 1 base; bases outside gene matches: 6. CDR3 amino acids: CASSYLQGTQETQYF. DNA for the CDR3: TGTGCCAGCAGCTACCTACAGGGGACCCAAGAGACCCAGTACTTC. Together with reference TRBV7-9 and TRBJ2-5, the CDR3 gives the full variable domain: DTGVSQNPRHKITKRGQNVTFRCDPISEHNRLYWYRQTLGQGPEFLTYFQNEAQLEKSRLLSDRFSAERPKGSFSTLEIQRTEQGDSAMYLCASSYLQGTQETQYFGPGTRLLVL.

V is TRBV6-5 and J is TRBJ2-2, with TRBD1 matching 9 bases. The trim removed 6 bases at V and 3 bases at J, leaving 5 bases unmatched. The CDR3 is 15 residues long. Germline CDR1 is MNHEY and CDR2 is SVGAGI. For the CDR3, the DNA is TGTGCCAGCAGGCCACAGGGGGCTGACACCGGGGAGCTGTTTTTT. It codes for CASRPQGADTGELFF.

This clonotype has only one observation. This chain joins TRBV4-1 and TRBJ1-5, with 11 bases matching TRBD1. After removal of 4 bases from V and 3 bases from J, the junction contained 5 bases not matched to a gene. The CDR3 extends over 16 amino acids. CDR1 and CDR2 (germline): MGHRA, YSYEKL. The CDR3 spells CASSLTDRGPNQPQHF. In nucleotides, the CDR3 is TGCGCCAGCAGCCTCACGGACAGGGGGCCCAATCAGCCCCAGCATTTT.

The CDR3 region is CASSLTGTTGNQPQHF. In nucleotides, the CDR3 is TGTGCCAGCAGCCTGACCGGGACAACTGGCAATCAGCCCCAGCATTTT. This sequence joins TRBV7-2 and TRBJ1-5, with D perhaps TRBD1 (6 bases). Germline CDR1 SGHTA, CDR2 FQGNSA. The CDR3 loop spans 16 amino acids. V dropped 5 bases and J dropped 2 bases, with 16 bases sitting between them.

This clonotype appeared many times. The CDR3 DNA sequence: TGTGCCAGCTCCCTAGATGGGAACTCCTACGAGCAGTACTTC. The encoded protein is CASSLDGNSYEQYF. V and J are TRBV7-3 and TRBJ2-7; D unresolved. The CDR3 covers 14 residues. The V end was cut by 8 bases, the J end by 0 bases, with 14 bases between. Germline V gene data show CDR1 as SGHTA and CDR2 as FQGTGA.

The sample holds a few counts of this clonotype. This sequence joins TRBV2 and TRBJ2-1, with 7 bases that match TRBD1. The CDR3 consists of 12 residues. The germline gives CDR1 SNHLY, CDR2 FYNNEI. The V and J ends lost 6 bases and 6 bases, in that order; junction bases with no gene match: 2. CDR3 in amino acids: CASRDRFNEQFF. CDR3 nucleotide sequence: TGTGCCAGCAGGGACAGGTTCAATGAGCAGTTCTTC.

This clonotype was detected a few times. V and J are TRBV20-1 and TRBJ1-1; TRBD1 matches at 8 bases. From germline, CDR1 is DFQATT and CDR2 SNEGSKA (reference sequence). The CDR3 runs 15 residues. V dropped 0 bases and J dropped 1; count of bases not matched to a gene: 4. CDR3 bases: TGCAGTGCTAGAGAGGCGGACAGGGCGAACACTGAAGCTTTCTTT. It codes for CSAREADRANTEAFF.

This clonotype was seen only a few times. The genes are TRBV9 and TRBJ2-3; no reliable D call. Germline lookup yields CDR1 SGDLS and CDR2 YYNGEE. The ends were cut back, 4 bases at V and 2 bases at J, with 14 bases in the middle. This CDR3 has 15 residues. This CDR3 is CASSTSRAFTDTQYF. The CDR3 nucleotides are TGTGCCAGCAGCACCAGTAGGGCCTTCACAGATACGCAGTATTTT. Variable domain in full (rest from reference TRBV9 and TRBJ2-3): DSGVTQTPKHLITATGQRVTLRCSPRSGDLSVYWYQQSLDQGLQFLIQYYNGEERAKGNILERFSAQQFPDLHSELNLSSLELGDSALYFCASSTSRAFTDTQYFGPGTRLTVL.

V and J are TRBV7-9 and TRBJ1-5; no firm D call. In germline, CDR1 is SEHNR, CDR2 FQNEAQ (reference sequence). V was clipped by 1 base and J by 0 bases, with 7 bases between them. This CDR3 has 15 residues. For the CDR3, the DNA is TGTGCCAGCAGCTTAGTACGGGATAGCAATCAGCCCCAGCATTTT. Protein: CASSLVRDSNQPQHF.

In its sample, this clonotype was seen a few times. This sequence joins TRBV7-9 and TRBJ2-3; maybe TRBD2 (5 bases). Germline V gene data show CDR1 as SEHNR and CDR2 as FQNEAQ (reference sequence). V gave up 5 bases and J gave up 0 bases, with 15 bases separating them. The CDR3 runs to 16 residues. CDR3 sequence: CASSENGVTSTDTQYF. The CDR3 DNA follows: TGTGCCAGCAGCGAAAACGGGGTTACTAGCACAGATACGCAGTATTTT. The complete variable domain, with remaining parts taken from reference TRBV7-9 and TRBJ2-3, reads DTGVSQNPRHKITKRGQNVTFRCDPISEHNRLYWYRQTLGQGPEFLTYFQNEAQLEKSRLLSDRFSAERPKGSFSTLEIQRTEQGDSAMYLCASSENGVTSTDTQYFGPGTRLTVL.

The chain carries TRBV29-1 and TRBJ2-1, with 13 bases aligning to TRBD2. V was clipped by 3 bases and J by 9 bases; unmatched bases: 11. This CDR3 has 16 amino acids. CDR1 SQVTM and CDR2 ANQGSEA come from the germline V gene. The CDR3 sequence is CSVEGEWTSGRGEQFF. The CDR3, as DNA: TGCAGCGTTGAGGGGGAGTGGACTAGCGGGAGAGGTGAGCAGTTCTTC.

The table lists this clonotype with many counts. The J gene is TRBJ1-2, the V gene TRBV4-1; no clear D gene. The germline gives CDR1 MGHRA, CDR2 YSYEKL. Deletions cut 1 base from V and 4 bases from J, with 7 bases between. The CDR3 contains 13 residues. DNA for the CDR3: TGCGCCAGCAGCCAAGTTTATGGCTATGGCTACACCTTC. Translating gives CASSQVYGYGYTF.

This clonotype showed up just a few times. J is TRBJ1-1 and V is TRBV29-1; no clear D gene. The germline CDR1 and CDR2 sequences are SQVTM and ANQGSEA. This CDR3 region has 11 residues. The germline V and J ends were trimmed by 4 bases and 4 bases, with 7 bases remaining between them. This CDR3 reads CSVVRFTEAFF. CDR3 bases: TGCAGCGTTGTGCGTTTCACTGAAGCTTTCTTT.